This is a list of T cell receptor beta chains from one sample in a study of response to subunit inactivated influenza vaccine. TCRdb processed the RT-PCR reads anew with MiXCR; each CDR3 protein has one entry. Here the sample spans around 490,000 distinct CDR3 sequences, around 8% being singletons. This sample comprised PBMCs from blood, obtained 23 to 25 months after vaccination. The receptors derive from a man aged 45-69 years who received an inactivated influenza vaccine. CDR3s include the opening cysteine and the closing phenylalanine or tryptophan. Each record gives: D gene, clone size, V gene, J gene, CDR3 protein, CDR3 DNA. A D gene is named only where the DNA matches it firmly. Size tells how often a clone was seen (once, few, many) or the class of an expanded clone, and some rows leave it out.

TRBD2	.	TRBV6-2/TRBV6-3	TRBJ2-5	CASSPITSGGETQYF	TGTGCCAGCAGCCCGATCACTAGCGGGGGAGAGACCCAGTACTTC
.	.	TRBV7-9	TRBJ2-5	CASSPAGLETQYF	TGTGCCAGCAGCCCAGCGGGTCTAGAGACCCAGTACTTC
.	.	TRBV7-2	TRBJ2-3	CASSDRNTDTQYF	TGTGCCAGCAGCGATAGGAACACAGATACGCAGTATTTT
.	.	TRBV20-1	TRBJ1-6	CSARSVGGSPLHF	TGCAGTGCTAGAAGTGTGGGGGGTTCACCCCTCCACTTT
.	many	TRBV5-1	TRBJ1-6	CASSVGVGNSPLHF	TGCGCCAGCAGCGTAGGGGTCGGTAATTCACCCCTCCACTTT
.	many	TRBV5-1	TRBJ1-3	CASSSQGEGNTIYF	TGCGCCAGCAGCTCCCAGGGCGAAGGAAACACCATATATTTT
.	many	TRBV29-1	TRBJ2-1	CSVSTGNYNEQFF	TGCAGCGTCTCTACAGGGAACTACAATGAGCAGTTCTTC
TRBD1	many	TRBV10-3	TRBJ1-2	CAISESRQGAMSGYTF	TGTGCCATCAGTGAGTCGAGGCAGGGGGCTATGAGCGGCTACACCTTC
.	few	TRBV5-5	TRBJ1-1	CASSLRGGEYTEAFF	TGTGCCAGCAGCTTGAGGGGGGGGGAATACACTGAAGCTTTCTTT
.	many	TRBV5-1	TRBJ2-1	CASSLGNYNEQFF	TGCGCCAGCAGCTTGGGGAACTACAATGAGCAGTTCTTC
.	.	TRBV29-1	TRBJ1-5	CSVGGEGTGQPQHF	TGCAGCGTTGGGGGCGAGGGGACCGGTCAGCCCCAGCATTTT
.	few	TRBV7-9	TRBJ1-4	CASSVAPGRSNEKLFF	TGTGCCAGCAGCGTAGCACCGGGACGTTCGAATGAAAAACTGTTTTTT
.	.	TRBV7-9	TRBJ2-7	CASSLRNGPYEQYF	TGTGCCAGCAGCTTACGGAACGGACCCTACGAGCAGTACTTC